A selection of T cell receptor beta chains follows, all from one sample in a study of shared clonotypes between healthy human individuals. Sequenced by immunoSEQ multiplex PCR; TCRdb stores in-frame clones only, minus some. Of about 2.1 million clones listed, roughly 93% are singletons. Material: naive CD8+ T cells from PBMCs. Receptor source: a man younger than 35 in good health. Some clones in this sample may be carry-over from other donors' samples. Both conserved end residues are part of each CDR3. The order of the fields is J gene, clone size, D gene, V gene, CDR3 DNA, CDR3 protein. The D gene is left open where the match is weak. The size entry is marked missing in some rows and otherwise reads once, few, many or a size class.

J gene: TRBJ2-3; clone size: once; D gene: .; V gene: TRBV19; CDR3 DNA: TGTGCCAGTAGTATGAGGGCCACAGATACGCAGTATTTT; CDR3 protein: CASSMRATDTQYF
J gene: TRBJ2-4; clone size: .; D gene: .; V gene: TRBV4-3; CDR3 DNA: TGCGCCAGCAGCCTGCTCAATGACCCTCTAGCCAAAAACATTCAGTACTTC; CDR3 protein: CASSLLNDPLAKNIQYF
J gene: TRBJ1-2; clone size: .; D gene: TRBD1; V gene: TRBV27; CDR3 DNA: TGTGCCAGCAGTCCCGGACCGGGGACAGGGGCTGGCTACACCTTC; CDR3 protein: CASSPGPGTGAGYTF
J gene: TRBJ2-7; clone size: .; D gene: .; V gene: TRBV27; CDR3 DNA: TGTGCCAGCAGTTTCGACAGCTACGAGCAGTACTTC; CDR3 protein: CASSFDSYEQYF
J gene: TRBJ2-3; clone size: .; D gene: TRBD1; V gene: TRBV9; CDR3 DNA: TGTGCCAGCAGCTCGGGACAGCGCCCAGATACGCAGTATTTT; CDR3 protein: CASSSGQRPDTQYF
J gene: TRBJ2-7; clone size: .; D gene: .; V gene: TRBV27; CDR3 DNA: TGTGCCAGCAGTTCCAGGGGAGACTCCTACGAGCAGTACTTC; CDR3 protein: CASSSRGDSYEQYF
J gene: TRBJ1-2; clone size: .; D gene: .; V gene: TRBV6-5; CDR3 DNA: TGTGCCAGCAAAACTGCGGGTCGCTACACCTTC; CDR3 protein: CASKTAGRYTF
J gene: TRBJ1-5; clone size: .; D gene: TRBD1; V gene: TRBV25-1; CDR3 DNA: TGTGCCAGCAGTGCCCGAACAGGGGTTGGCAATCAGCCCCAGCATTTT; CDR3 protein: CASSARTGVGNQPQHF
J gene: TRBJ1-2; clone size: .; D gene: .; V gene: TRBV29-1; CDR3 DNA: TGCAGCGCCGAAATCGAAGGTGGCTACACCTTC; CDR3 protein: CSAEIEGGYTF
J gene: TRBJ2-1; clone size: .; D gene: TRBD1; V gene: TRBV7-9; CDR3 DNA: TGTGCCAGCAGGCAAACGACAGGGGGCGCACATGAGCAGTTCTTC; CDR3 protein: CASRQTTGGAHEQFF
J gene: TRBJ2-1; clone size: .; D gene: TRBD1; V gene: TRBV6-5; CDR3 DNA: TGTGCCAGCAGTTACACAGGGGCTAATGAGCAGTTCTTC; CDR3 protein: CASSYTGANEQFF
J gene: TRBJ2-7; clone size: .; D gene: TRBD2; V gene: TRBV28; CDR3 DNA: TGTGCCAGTAGAAGGAGCGGGGGCTCCTACGAGCAGTACTTC; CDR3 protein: CASRRSGGSYEQYF
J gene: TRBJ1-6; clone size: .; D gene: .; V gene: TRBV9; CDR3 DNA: TGTGCCAGCAGCGTAGCACCAGGGAATTCACCCCTCCACTTT; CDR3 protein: CASSVAPGNSPLHF
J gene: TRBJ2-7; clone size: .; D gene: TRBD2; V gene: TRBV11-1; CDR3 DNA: TGTGCCAGCAGCCCTAGCGGGGGTAGCTCCTACGAGCAGTACTTC; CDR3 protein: CASSPSGGSSYEQYF
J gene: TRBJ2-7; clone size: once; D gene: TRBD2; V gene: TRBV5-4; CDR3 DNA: TGTGCCAGCAGCCCTAGCGGGAGTTACGAGCAGTACTTC; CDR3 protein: CASSPSGSYEQYF
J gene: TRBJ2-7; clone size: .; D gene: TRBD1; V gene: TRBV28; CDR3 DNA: TGTGCCAGCAGTTTATGGGGGGACAGGGTCGAAAACGAGCAGTACTTC; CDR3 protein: CASSLWGDRVENEQYF
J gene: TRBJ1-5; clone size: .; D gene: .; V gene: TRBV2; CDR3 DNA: TGTGCCAGCAGCCGGTGGGGGTCCAATCAGCCCCAGCATTTT; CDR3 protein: CASSRWGSNQPQHF
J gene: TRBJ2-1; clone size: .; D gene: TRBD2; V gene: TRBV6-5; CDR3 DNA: TGTGCCAGCAGTTACGGGACTAGCGGACCCTACAATGAGCAGTTCTTC; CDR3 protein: CASSYGTSGPYNEQFF
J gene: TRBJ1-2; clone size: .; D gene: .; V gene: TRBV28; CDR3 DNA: TGTGCCAGCAGTGGGGAAGGGTGGATAGTTAAGGGCTACACCTTC; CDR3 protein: CASSGEGWIVKGYTF
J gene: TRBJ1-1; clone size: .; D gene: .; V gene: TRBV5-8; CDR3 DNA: TGTGCCAGCAGCTTAGAGGCAGGAGGAAACACTGAAGCTTTCTTT; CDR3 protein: CASSLEAGGNTEAFF
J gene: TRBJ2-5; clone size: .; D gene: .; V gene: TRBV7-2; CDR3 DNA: TGTGCCAGCGGCGGAGGTTGGGTGGCCCAGTACTTC; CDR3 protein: CASGGGWVAQYF
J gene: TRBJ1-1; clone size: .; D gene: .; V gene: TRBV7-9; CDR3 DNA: TGTGCCAGCAGCCCCGGGACCGAGGGCACTGAAGCTTTCTTT; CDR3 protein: CASSPGTEGTEAFF
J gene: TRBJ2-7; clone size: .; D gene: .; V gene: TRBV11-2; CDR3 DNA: TGTGCCAGCAGCTTGGGTAAGGCCCTCCACGAGCAGTACTTC; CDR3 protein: CASSLGKALHEQYF
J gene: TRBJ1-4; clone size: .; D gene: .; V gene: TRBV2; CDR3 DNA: TGTGCCAGCAAGGCCGGGGGGTTTAATGAAAAACTGTTTTTT; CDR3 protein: CASKAGGFNEKLFF
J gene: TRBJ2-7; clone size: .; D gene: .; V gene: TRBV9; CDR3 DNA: TGTGCCAGCGGCAGGGGTCTCTACGAGCAGTACTTC; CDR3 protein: CASGRGLYEQYF
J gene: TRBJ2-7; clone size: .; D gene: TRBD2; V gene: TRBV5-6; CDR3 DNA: TGTGCCAGCAGCACCCAGGGACTAGCGGGAACGCGACAGTTCTACGAGCAGTACTTC; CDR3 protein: CASSTQGLAGTRQFYEQYF
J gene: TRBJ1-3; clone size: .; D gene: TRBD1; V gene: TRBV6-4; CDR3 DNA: TGTGCCAGCAGTGACTCGGGGCGGGACAGCTATAGTTCTGGAAACACCATATATTTT; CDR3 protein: CASSDSGRDSYSSGNTIYF
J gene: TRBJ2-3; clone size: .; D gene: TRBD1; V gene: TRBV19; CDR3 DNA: TGTGCCAGTAGTATAGGGGGACAGAATATAGATACGCAGTATTTT; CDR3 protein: CASSIGGQNIDTQYF
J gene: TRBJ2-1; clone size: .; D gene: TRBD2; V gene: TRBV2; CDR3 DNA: TGTGCCAAGAGGACTAGCGGTTACAATGAGCAGTTCTTC; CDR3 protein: CAKRTSGYNEQFF
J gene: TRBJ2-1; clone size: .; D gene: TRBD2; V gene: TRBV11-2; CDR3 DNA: TGTGCCAGCCTTAGCAGGACTAGCGGGGGTTACAATGAGCAGTTCTTC; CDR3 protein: CASLSRTSGGYNEQFF
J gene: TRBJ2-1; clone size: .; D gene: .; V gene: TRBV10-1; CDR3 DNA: TGCGCCAGCAGTGAGGCTAGGAGGAATGAGCAGTTCTTC; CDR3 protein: CASSEARRNEQFF
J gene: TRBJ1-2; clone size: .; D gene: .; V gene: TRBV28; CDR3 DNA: TGTGCCAGCGCGGACGATTCCTACTATGGCTACACCTTC; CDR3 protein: CASADDSYYGYTF
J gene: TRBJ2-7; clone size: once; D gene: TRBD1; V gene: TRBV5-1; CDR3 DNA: TGCGCCAGCAGCCTAGAAGGGGACAGAGCCTACGAGCAGTACTTC; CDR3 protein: CASSLEGDRAYEQYF
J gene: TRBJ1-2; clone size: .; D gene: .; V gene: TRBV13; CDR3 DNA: TGTGCCAGCAGCTTAAAATTGTTCTCCCATGGCTACACCTTC; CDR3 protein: CASSLKLFSHGYTF
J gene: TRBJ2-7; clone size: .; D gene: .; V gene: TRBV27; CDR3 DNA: TGTGCCAGCAGTCATCGGTTATTCTCCCCCTACGAGCAGTACTTC; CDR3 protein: CASSHRLFSPYEQYF
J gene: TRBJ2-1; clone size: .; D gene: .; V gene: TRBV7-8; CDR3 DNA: TGTGCCAGCACCCATCCACAGCGGAGGGACACCTCCTACAATGAGCAGTTCTTC; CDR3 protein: CASTHPQRRDTSYNEQFF
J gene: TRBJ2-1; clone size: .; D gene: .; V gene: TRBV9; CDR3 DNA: TGTGCCAGCAGCGTAGGACAGGTGAGCTCCTACAATGAGCAGTTCTTC; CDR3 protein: CASSVGQVSSYNEQFF
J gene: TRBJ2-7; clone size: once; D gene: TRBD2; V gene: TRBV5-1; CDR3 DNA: TGCGCCAGCAGCTTGGCGGGAGGGCTGTACGAGCAGTACTTC; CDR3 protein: CASSLAGGLYEQYF
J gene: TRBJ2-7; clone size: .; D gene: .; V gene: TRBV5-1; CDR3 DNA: TGCGCCAGCAGTGGCACGACCGGGCGGGGATACGAGCAGTACTTC; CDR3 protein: CASSGTTGRGYEQYF
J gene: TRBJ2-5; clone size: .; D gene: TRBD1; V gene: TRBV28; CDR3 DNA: TGTGCCAGCAGTCCAGGGGGCTCGACGCGGGAGACCCAGTACTTC; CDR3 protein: CASSPGGSTRETQYF
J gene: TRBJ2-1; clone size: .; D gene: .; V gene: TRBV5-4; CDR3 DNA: TGTGCCAGCAGCCCCTGGCGGGAATACAATGAGCAGTTCTTC; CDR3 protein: CASSPWREYNEQFF
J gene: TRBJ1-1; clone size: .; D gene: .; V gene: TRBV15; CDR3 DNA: TGTGCCACGGGATCAACCTTTGAAGCTTTCTTT; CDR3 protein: CATGSTFEAFF
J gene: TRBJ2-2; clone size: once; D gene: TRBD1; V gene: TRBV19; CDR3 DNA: TGTGCCAGTAGTTCGGTGACAGGGGACACCGGGGAGCTGTTTTTT; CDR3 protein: CASSSVTGDTGELFF
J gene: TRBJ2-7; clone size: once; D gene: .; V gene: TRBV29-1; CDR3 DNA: TGCAGCGTTGAAGAGGTAGCTAGCCGAAGTGGCTACGAGCAGTACTTC; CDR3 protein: CSVEEVASRSGYEQYF
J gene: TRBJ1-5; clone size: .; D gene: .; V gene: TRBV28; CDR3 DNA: TGTGCCAGCAGTTTATCGGGCCAGGGAGGACAGCCCCAGCATTTT; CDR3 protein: CASSLSGQGGQPQHF
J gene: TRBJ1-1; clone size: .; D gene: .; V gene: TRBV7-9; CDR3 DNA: TGTGCCAGCAGCTTAGCGCGAGGGGTCAACACTGAAGCTTTCTTT; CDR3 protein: CASSLARGVNTEAFF
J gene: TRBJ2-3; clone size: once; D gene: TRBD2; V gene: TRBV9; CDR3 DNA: TGTGCCAGCAGCCCCGGGCCCCGGGGGACTAGTCCTCAAAGAAATACGCAGTATTTT; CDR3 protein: CASSPGPRGTSPQRNTQYF
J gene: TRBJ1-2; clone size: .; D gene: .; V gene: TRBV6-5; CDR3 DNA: TGTGCCAGCAGTTACTCGGCAGCTAACTATGGCTACACCTTC; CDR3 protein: CASSYSAANYGYTF
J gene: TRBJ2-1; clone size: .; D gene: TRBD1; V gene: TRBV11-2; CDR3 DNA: TGTGCCAGCAGCCAACGGACAGGGCCCTACAATGAGCAGTTCTTC; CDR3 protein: CASSQRTGPYNEQFF
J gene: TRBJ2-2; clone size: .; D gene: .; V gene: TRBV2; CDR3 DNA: TGTGCCAGAGCCGACAGGACCACCGGGGAGCTGTTTTTT; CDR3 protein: CARADRTTGELFF
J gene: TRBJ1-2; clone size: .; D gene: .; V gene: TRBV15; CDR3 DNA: TGTGCCACCAGCGCCCTCCAGGGCTACACCTTC; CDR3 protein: CATSALQGYTF
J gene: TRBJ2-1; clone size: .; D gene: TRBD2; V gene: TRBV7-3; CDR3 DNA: TGTGCCAGCAGCCTTTTAGCGGGAGGATACAATGAGCAGTTCTTC; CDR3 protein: CASSLLAGGYNEQFF
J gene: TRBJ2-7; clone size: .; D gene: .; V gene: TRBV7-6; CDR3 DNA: TGTGCCAGCAGCCCAGGGGGTGGAACCGGGACTGCCTACGAGCAGTACTTC; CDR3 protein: CASSPGGGTGTAYEQYF
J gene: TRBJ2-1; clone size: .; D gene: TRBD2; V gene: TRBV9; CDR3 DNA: TGTGCCAGCAGCGTGGGGACTAGCGGGAGGTCCTACAATGAGCAGTTCTTC; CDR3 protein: CASSVGTSGRSYNEQFF
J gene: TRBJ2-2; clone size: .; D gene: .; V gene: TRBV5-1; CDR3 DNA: TGCGCCAGCAGCCCTGGCACAGATCTTACCGGGGAGCTGTTTTTT; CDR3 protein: CASSPGTDLTGELFF
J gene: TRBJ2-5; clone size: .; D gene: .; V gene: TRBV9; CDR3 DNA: TGTGCCAGCGGGTACGGGCTGGAGGATGGGGTACAAGAGACCCAGTACTTC; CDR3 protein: CASGYGLEDGVQETQYF
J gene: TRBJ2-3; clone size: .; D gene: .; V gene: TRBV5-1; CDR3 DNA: TGCGCCAGCAGCTTGTGGAGCGGAGCTATCTCTAGCACAGATACGCAGTATTTT; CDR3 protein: CASSLWSGAISSTDTQYF
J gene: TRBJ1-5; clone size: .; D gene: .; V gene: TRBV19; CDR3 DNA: TGTGCCAGTACTCTGACGGATAGCAATCAGCCCCAGCATTTT; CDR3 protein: CASTLTDSNQPQHF
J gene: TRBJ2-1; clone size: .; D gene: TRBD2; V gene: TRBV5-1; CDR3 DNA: TGCGCCAGCAGCCACTCAGAGACTAGCGGGATCTACAATGAGCAGTTCTTC; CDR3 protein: CASSHSETSGIYNEQFF